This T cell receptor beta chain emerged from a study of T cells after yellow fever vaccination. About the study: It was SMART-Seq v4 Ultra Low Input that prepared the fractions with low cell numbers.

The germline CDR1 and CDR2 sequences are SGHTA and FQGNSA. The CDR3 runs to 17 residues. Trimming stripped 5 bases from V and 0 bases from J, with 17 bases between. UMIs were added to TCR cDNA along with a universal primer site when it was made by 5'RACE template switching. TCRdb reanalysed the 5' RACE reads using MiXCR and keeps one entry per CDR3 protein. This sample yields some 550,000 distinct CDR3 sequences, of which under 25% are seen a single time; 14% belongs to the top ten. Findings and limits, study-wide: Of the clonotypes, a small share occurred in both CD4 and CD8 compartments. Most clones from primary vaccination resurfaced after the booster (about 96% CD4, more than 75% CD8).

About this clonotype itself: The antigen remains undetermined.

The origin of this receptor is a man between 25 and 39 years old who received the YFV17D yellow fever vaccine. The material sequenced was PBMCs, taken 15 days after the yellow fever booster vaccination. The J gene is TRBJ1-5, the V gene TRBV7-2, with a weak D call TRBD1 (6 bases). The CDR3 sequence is CASSPISGGLSNQPQHF. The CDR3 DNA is TGTGCCAGCAGCCCGATATCCGGGGGCCTTAGCAATCAGCCCCAGCATTTT.